The clone carrying this T cell receptor (beta chain) was seen many times. Its specificity is unknown. The data are from a study of CD8 T cells in ankylosing spondylitis. Researchers built TCR beta libraries using quantitative 5'-RACE with molecular barcodes. TCRdb reanalysed the 5' RACE reads using MiXCR and keeps one entry per CDR3 protein. The sample has around 540,000 distinct CDR3 sequences; roughly 12% are singletons. Trimming removed 4 bases from V and 2 bases from J, with 22 bases in between. CDR3 length: 18 residues. CDR1 and CDR2 from the germline V gene are LGHDT and YNNKEL (reference sequence). Whole-study findings and limits: Characteristic of ankylosing spondylitis blood, it appeared, was a TCR beta motif comprising roughly eight highly homologous variants.

The chain couples TRBV3-1 to TRBJ2-3; possible D gene TRBD2, 6 bases. Sample: blood, either unsorted or a sorted T cell fraction (not recorded which). The TCR sequence derives from a male donor with ankylosing spondylitis. CDR3 protein: CASSPEGVADLTTDTQYF. Here the CDR3 DNA reads TGTGCCAGCAGCCCCGAAGGGGTAGCGGACCTTACCACAGATACGCAGTATTTT.